These 16 T cell receptor beta chains came from one sample sequenced in a study of technical replicates of blood from several donors. The method was immunoSEQ multiplex PCR; TCRdb's version includes in-frame clones alone and lacks a portion of them. The table shows roughly 60,000 clones, with 85% to 90% occurring only once. Sequencing was done on a sample of PBMCs. These receptors originate from a human donor in good health. Some clones in this sample may be carry-over from other donors' samples.

Turning to this clone: Within the sample, other DNA sequences also encode this same CDR3. The chain combines TRBV5-1 with TRBJ2-5; tentatively, D is TRBD1 (6 bases). Trimming cost V 3 bases and J 1 base, with 13 bases left between them. The CDR3 consists of 15 residues. Germline CDR1 SGHRS, CDR2 YFSETQ. CDR3: CASSWPTGPQETQYF. Written as DNA, the CDR3 is TGCGCCAGCAGCTGGCCCACAGGGCCCCAAGAGACCCAGTACTTC.

The chain uses TRBV19 and TRBJ1-4; D perhaps matches TRBD1 (6 bases). Germline CDR1 is LNHDA and CDR2 is SQIVND (reference sequence). There are 14 residues in the CDR3. Trimming stripped 4 bases from V and 3 bases from J, with 9 bases between. The CDR3 DNA follows: TGTGCCAGTAGTACACACAGGGCTAATGAAAAACTGTTTTTT. It is translated as CASSTHRANEKLFF.

Here the CDR3 DNA reads TGTGCCAGCAGCTTGGGGCCTAATTCACCCCTCCACTTT. It encodes CASSLGPNSPLHF. The chain joins TRBV5-6 to TRBJ1-6; no definite D call. V was trimmed by 0 bases and J by 6 bases, leaving 4 bases between them. Looked up from germline, CDR1 is SGHDT and CDR2 is YYEEEE. The CDR3 consists of 13 residues.

This chain links TRBV4-3 with TRBJ2-5, with TRBD2 identical over 9 bases. V was clipped by 3 bases and J by 5 bases; unmatched bases: 10. Germline-derived CDR1 and CDR2 are LGHNA and YSLEER. CDR3 length: 16 amino acids. CDR3 in DNA: TGCGCCAGCAGCCAGGAAGCGGGGGGTGACCGGGAGACCCAGTACTTC. Translated, it gives CASSQEAGGDRETQYF.

CDR3 bases: TGTGCCAGCACCTACGGGAATGAGCAGTTCTTC. This encodes CASTYGNEQFF. The V and J genes are TRBV6-5 and TRBJ2-1; D gene uncertain. CDR1 and CDR2 from the germline V gene are MNHEY and SVGAGI. This CDR3 is 11 amino acids long. V was cut by 7 bases and J by 7 bases, with 8 bases left in between.

J is TRBJ1-5 and V is TRBV29-1; 8 nucleotides align to TRBD1. CDR3 length: 14 amino acids. Germline CDR1 and CDR2: SQVTM and ANQGSEA. V shed 6 bases, J shed 2 bases, and the junction held 6 bases outside the gene matches. The CDR3 sequence: CSVMDRDGNQPQHF. The CDR3 nucleotides read TGCAGCGTCATGGACAGGGATGGCAATCAGCCCCAGCATTTT.

V is TRBV7-2 and J is TRBJ2-2, with D perhaps TRBD2 (6 bases). Germline V gives CDR1 SGHTA, CDR2 FQGNSA. The CDR3 totals 16 residues. Trimming shortened V by 5 bases and J by 3 bases, and 16 bases separated the two germline ends. The CDR3 DNA sequence: TGTGCCAGCAGCCTCCCCACGGGGGTTTACACCGGGGAGCTGTTTTTT. It encodes CASSLPTGVYTGELFF.

The chain has TRBV12-5 and TRBJ2-3, with a possible D match to TRBD2 (6 bases). The V end lost 6 bases, the J end lost 4 bases, and 8 bases lay between the germline ends. Germline lookup yields CDR1 LGHNT and CDR2 FRNRAP. The CDR3 extends over 12 amino acids. The CDR3 DNA sequence: TGTGCTAGTGGGGGGGGTGCAGATACGCAGTATTTT. Protein product: CASGGGADTQYF.

The gene calls are TRBV7-3 and TRBJ2-2; 8 positions match TRBD2. Trimming took 2 bases from V and 7 from J; bases not matched to a gene: 12. The germline gives CDR1 SGHTA, CDR2 FQGTGA. This CDR3 is 17 amino acids long. CDR3 protein: CASSLPSAGVYIGELFF. In DNA form, the CDR3 reads TGTGCCAGCAGCTTACCCTCAGCGGGAGTTTATATCGGGGAGCTGTTTTTT.

Written as DNA, the CDR3 is TGTGCCAGCAGCGTAGCCCCGGACAGGGGATCCGGGACTAGCGGTTCCTACGAGCAGTACTTC. Translating gives CASSVAPDRGSGTSGSYEQYF. J is TRBJ2-7 and V is TRBV9; TRBD2 agrees at 11 bases. The CDR3 totals 21 residues. With V trimmed by 0 bases and J by 1 base, 18 bases remained unmatched. The germline gives CDR1 SGDLS, CDR2 YYNGEE.

This clone has just one count. The genes are TRBV7-2 and TRBJ2-7; 11 positions agree with TRBD2. V lost 1 base to trimming and J lost 3 bases; unmatched junction nucleotides: 5. The CDR3 has 16 residues. Germline V gene data show CDR1 as SGHTA and CDR2 as FQGNSA. This CDR3 reads CASSLGPSGGFYEQYF. CDR3 in DNA: TGTGCCAGCAGCTTAGGTCCTAGCGGGGGGTTCTACGAGCAGTACTTC.

This CDR3 is CASSLAAGIYGYTF. The CDR3 nucleotides are TGCGCCAGCAGCTTGGCGGCGGGTATCTATGGCTACACCTTC. This chain connects TRBV5-1 to TRBJ1-2; D gene uncertain. Between the trimmed V and J ends, which lost 0 bases and 4 bases, there was a span of 10 bases. Per germline, CDR1 SGHRS and CDR2 YFSETQ. The CDR3 consists of 14 residues. Based on the CDR3 plus reference TRBV5-1 and TRBJ1-2, the full variable domain is KAGVTQTPRYLIKTRGQQVTLSCSPISGHRSVSWYQQTPGQGLQFLFEYFSETQRNKGNFPGRFSGRQFSNSRSEMNVSTLELGDSALYLCASSLAAGIYGYTFGSGTRLTVV.

The chain employs TRBV11-1 and TRBJ2-3; 9 bases match TRBD1. This CDR3 spans 15 amino acids. V trimming: 7 bases; J trimming: 1 base; junction bases outside the gene matches: 6. CDR1 is SGHAT and CDR2 is FQDESV in the germline V gene (reference sequence). The CDR3 protein is CASTSRDRGTDTQYF. Here the CDR3 DNA reads TGTGCCAGCACTTCCCGGGACAGGGGCACAGATACGCAGTATTTT.

Only one count was recorded for this clone. V and J are TRBV5-1 and TRBJ2-5, with 10 bases that match TRBD2. This CDR3 region has 14 residues. V dropped 5 bases and J dropped 3; count of bases not matched to a gene: 4. CDR1 SGHRS and CDR2 YFSETQ come from the germline V gene. CDR3 nucleotide sequence: TGCGCCAGCAGACCCCTAGCGGGGGAAGAGACCCAGTACTTC. Translated: CASRPLAGEETQYF.

V is TRBV28 and J is TRBJ1-2; 9 bases line up with TRBD1. Germline loops: CDR1 MDHEN, CDR2 SYDVKM. The ends lost 5 bases at V and 2 bases at J; junction bases unmatched: 6. This CDR3 is built from 15 residues. CDR3 nucleotide sequence: TGTGCCAGCAGTACACCGGGACAGGGAAACTATGGCTACACCTTC. Protein product: CASSTPGQGNYGYTF.

The chain is built from TRBV11-1 and TRBJ2-3; 11 bases line up with TRBD2. The CDR3 is 15 amino acids. Germline CDR1 is SGHAT and CDR2 is FQDESV (reference sequence). The ends lost 8 bases at V and 3 bases at J; junction bases unmatched: 7. CDR3 nucleotide sequence: TGTGCCAGCGTCCCTCTAGCGGGAGGAACAGATACGCAGTATTTT. Protein sequence: CASVPLAGGTDTQYF.